This is a list of T cell receptor beta chains from one sample in a study of T cell repertoires in cytomegalovirus infection. Their antigen targets remain unknown. TCRdb reanalysed the reads using MiXCR and keeps one entry per CDR3 protein. The table lists roughly 730,000 distinct CDR3 sequences, 30% to 40% of them singletons. Sequencing used cultured PBMCs, obtained from culture after CMV antigen stimulation. The receptors here all came from a human donor in good health (CMV status not recorded). Some clones in this sample may be carry-over from other donors' samples. Each CDR3 is given with its conserved first and last residue. A D gene is named only where the DNA matches it firmly. Expanded clones get a size class; other rows say once, few or many, or leave the size out.

size: -; J: TRBJ1-3; V: TRBV7-8; D: TRBD1; CDR3: CASSPHQDRVGNTIYF; DNA: TGTGCCAGCAGCCCGCACCAAGACAGGGTTGGAAACACCATATATTTT
size: -; J: TRBJ2-3; V: TRBV10-3; D: TRBD2; CDR3: CAISAGVLPHTQYF; DNA: TGTGCCATCAGCGCGGGGGTCCTCCCCCATACGCAGTATTTT
size: -; J: TRBJ1-1; V: TRBV6-2/TRBV6-3; D: -; CDR3: CASRSGGTVNTEAFF; DNA: TGTGCCAGCAGGAGCGGCGGGACCGTTAACACTGAAGCTTTCTTT
size: -; J: TRBJ1-1; V: TRBV12-3/TRBV12-4; D: TRBD1; CDR3: CASRGQGENTEAFF; DNA: TGTGCCAGCAGGGGACAGGGGGAGAACACTGAAGCTTTCTTT
size: few; J: TRBJ2-1; V: TRBV6-2/TRBV6-3; D: -; CDR3: CASSYRVPGLGYNEQFF; DNA: TGTGCCAGCAGTTACCGGGTTCCTGGCCTCGGCTACAATGAGCAGTTCTTC
size: -; J: TRBJ1-3; V: TRBV11-1; D: -; CDR3: CASSAFGISGNTIYF; DNA: TGTGCCAGCAGCGCCTTCGGGATTTCTGGAAACACCATATATTTT
size: many; J: TRBJ1-5; V: TRBV7-2; D: -; CDR3: CASRPGGGAQPQHF; DNA: TGTGCCAGCCGACCTGGGGGTGGGGCTCAGCCCCAGCATTTT
size: few; J: TRBJ1-3; V: TRBV12-3/TRBV12-4; D: -; CDR3: CATETAASGNTIYF; DNA: TGTGCCACCGAGACAGCAGCCTCTGGAAACACCATATATTTT
size: few; J: TRBJ1-5; V: TRBV7-6; D: TRBD1; CDR3: CASSLETGGYQPQHF; DNA: TGTGCCAGCAGCTTAGAGACAGGGGGCTATCAGCCCCAGCATTTT
size: -; J: TRBJ2-3; V: TRBV20-1; D: TRBD2; CDR3: CSAQSGGTLDTQYF; DNA: TGCAGTGCTCAGAGCGGGGGGACGCTGGATACGCAGTATTTT
size: once; J: TRBJ2-5; V: TRBV14; D: TRBD1; CDR3: CASSPDRMDRKQETQYF; DNA: TGTGCCAGCAGCCCCGATAGAATGGACAGGAAGCAAGAGACCCAGTACTTC
size: once; J: TRBJ2-7; V: TRBV27; D: -; CDR3: CASSSWGRTKGYEQYF; DNA: TGTGCCAGCAGTTCATGGGGTCGGACCAAAGGGTACGAGCAGTACTTC
size: -; J: TRBJ2-3; V: TRBV5-1; D: TRBD2; CDR3: CASSLGTSGGFDTQYF; DNA: TGCGCCAGCTCCCTGGGGACTAGCGGGGGGTTTGATACGCAGTATTTT
size: few; J: TRBJ2-5; V: TRBV12-5; D: TRBD1; CDR3: CASGLGPPGQAPGDQYF; DNA: TGTGCTAGTGGTTTGGGGCCTCCGGGACAGGCACCTGGGGACCAGTACTTC
size: -; J: TRBJ2-4; V: TRBV10-3; D: -; CDR3: CAISVEGPGNIQYF; DNA: TGTGCCATCAGTGTGGAGGGGCCGGGAAACATTCAGTACTTC
size: few; J: TRBJ2-4; V: TRBV4-3; D: -; CDR3: CASSQGTATKNIQYF; DNA: TGCGCCAGCAGCCAAGGGACAGCTACTAAAAACATTCAGTACTTC
size: few; J: TRBJ2-7; V: TRBV28; D: -; CDR3: CASSFPGRRDEQYF; DNA: TGTGCCAGCAGTTTCCCGGGGCGCCGGGACGAGCAGTACTTC
size: many; J: TRBJ1-5; V: TRBV7-8; D: -; CDR3: CASSLLDSNQPQHF; DNA: TGTGCCAGCAGCCTACTTGATAGCAATCAGCCCCAGCATTTT
size: -; J: TRBJ2-1; V: TRBV7-8; D: TRBD2; CDR3: CASSFSRTRGNEQFF; DNA: TGTGCCAGCAGCTTCAGCAGGACTAGGGGCAATGAGCAGTTCTTC
size: -; J: TRBJ2-7; V: TRBV10-3; D: TRBD2; CDR3: CAISSSGLALYEQYF; DNA: TGTGCCATCAGTTCGTCGGGACTAGCGCTTTACGAGCAGTACTTC
size: -; J: TRBJ1-6; V: TRBV7-6; D: -; CDR3: CASSLTSDTTYNSPLHF; DNA: TGTGCCAGCAGCTTAACTTCTGATACCACCTATAATTCACCCCTCCACTTT
size: -; J: TRBJ1-3; V: TRBV7-2; D: TRBD1; CDR3: CASSIRQGGNTIYF; DNA: TGTGCCAGCAGCATACGACAGGGCGGAAACACCATATATTTT
size: -; J: TRBJ2-4; V: TRBV7-8; D: -; CDR3: CASSLLGGAKNIQYF; DNA: TGTGCCAGCAGCTTATTAGGCGGAGCCAAAAACATTCAGTACTTC
size: few; J: TRBJ1-3; V: TRBV11-2; D: -; CDR3: CASSVGVAGNTIYF; DNA: TGTGCCAGCAGCGTAGGGGTGGCTGGAAACACCATATATTTT
size: -; J: TRBJ2-3; V: TRBV20-1; D: TRBD2; CDR3: CSAPERGGPPDTQYF; DNA: TGCAGTGCGCCCGAGCGGGGGGGGCCACCAGATACGCAGTATTTT
size: -; J: TRBJ2-2; V: TRBV7-2; D: -; CDR3: CASSLTVANTGELFF; DNA: TGTGCCAGCAGCTTGACGGTAGCGAACACCGGGGAGCTGTTTTTT
size: -; J: TRBJ2-2; V: TRBV6-2/TRBV6-3; D: -; CDR3: CASSYSIRGNTGELFF; DNA: TGTGCCAGCAGTTACTCGATACGGGGGAACACCGGGGAGCTGTTTTTT
size: -; J: TRBJ2-5; V: TRBV14; D: -; CDR3: CASSQRGRQETQYF; DNA: TGTGCCAGCAGCCAACGCGGGCGACAAGAGACCCAGTACTTC
size: once; J: TRBJ2-2; V: TRBV7-3; D: TRBD1; CDR3: CASSFETGGTGELFF; DNA: TGTGCCAGCAGCTTCGAAACAGGGGGCACCGGGGAGCTGTTTTTT
size: -; J: TRBJ2-5; V: TRBV10-2; D: TRBD2; CDR3: CASTGLAGEETQYF; DNA: TGCGCCAGCACAGGACTAGCGGGAGAAGAGACCCAGTACTTC
size: -; J: TRBJ2-7; V: TRBV4-3; D: TRBD2; CDR3: CASSQDRLAGVKQYF; DNA: TGCGCCAGCAGCCAAGATCGGCTAGCGGGAGTAAAGCAGTACTTC
size: -; J: TRBJ1-1; V: TRBV25-1; D: TRBD1; CDR3: CASMRGRQGGAEAFF; DNA: TGTGCCAGCATGAGGGGCCGACAGGGAGGGGCTGAAGCTTTCTTT
size: few; J: TRBJ1-5; V: TRBV6-1; D: TRBD1; CDR3: CASSEALGTGFQPQHF; DNA: TGTGCCAGCAGTGAAGCGTTGGGGACAGGGTTCCAGCCCCAGCATTTT
size: -; J: TRBJ2-3; V: TRBV4-2; D: -; CDR3: CASSGALQRTRTDTQYF; DNA: TGTGCCAGCAGCGGAGCCCTACAGAGAACTCGCACAGATACGCAGTATTTT
size: many; J: TRBJ1-4; V: TRBV7-8; D: -; CDR3: CASSLTPSAQGNEKLFF; DNA: TGTGCCAGCAGCTTAACCCCATCGGCCCAGGGGAATGAAAAACTGTTTTTT
size: -; J: TRBJ2-1; V: TRBV12-3/TRBV12-4; D: TRBD2; CDR3: CASSLGGGGADEQFF; DNA: TGTGCCAGCAGTTTGGGGGGCGGGGGGGCAGATGAGCAGTTCTTC
size: -; J: TRBJ2-7; V: TRBV20-1; D: TRBD1; CDR3: CSASYQGDAEQYF; DNA: TGCAGTGCTAGTTACCAGGGGGATGCCGAGCAGTACTTC
size: few; J: TRBJ2-1; V: TRBV6-5; D: -; CDR3: CASRLPPGEQFF; DNA: TGTGCCAGCAGATTACCCCCGGGGGAGCAGTTCTTC
size: -; J: TRBJ2-2; V: TRBV7-8; D: TRBD2; CDR3: CASTQREGELFF; DNA: TGTGCCAGCACCCAGCGGGAAGGGGAGCTGTTTTTT
size: once; J: TRBJ1-4; V: TRBV2; D: -; CDR3: CASSTQVLEKLFF; DNA: TGTGCCAGCAGTACCCAGGTCCTCGAAAAACTGTTTTTT
size: few; J: TRBJ1-1; V: TRBV28; D: -; CDR3: CASSYTTQTVNTEAFF; DNA: TGTGCCAGCAGTTATACAACCCAGACAGTGAACACTGAAGCTTTCTTT
size: -; J: TRBJ2-1; V: TRBV6-1; D: -; CDR3: CASSGTSYNGQFF; DNA: TGTGCCAGCAGTGGTACCTCCTACAATGGGCAGTTCTTC
size: -; J: TRBJ2-1; V: TRBV7-6; D: TRBD2; CDR3: CASSRLPGGSYNEQFF; DNA: TGTGCCAGCAGCCGATTACCAGGCGGGAGCTACAATGAGCAGTTCTTC
size: -; J: TRBJ1-1; V: TRBV12-3/TRBV12-4; D: -; CDR3: CASRQPGRRRTEAFF; DNA: TGTGCCAGCAGGCAACCGGGACGGAGGCGGACTGAAGCTTTCTTT
size: -; J: TRBJ1-2; V: TRBV7-2; D: -; CDR3: CASSLAYYSNYGYTF; DNA: TGTGCCAGCAGCTTAGCGTATTACAGTAACTATGGCTACACCTTC
size: few; J: TRBJ2-1; V: TRBV7-9; D: -; CDR3: CASNPWGNEQFF; DNA: TGTGCCAGCAACCCGTGGGGGAATGAGCAGTTCTTC
size: -; J: TRBJ2-7; V: TRBV20-1; D: TRBD1; CDR3: CSAVGTDRASEQYF; DNA: TGCAGTGCCGTAGGAACTGACAGGGCATCCGAGCAGTACTTC
size: many; J: TRBJ2-7; V: TRBV7-2; D: -; CDR3: CASSPKEVPHEQYF; DNA: TGTGCCAGCAGCCCGAAAGAAGTGCCCCACGAGCAGTACTTC
size: -; J: TRBJ2-3; V: TRBV7-9; D: -; CDR3: CASSFWGTGTDTQYF; DNA: TGTGCCAGCAGCTTTTGGGGAACGGGTACGGATACGCAGTATTTT
size: many; J: TRBJ1-6; V: TRBV7-8; D: -; CDR3: CASSLDLGSPLHF; DNA: TGTGCCAGCAGCTTAGATCTGGGTTCACCCCTCCACTTT
size: once; J: TRBJ1-1; V: TRBV30; D: TRBD1; CDR3: CAWTTSGTAEAFF; DNA: TGTGCCTGGACCACCTCCGGGACAGCAGAAGCTTTCTTT
size: few; J: TRBJ2-1; V: TRBV6-2/TRBV6-3; D: -; CDR3: CASNRIGYNEQFF; DNA: TGTGCCAGCAACCGCATTGGGTACAATGAGCAGTTCTTC
size: few; J: TRBJ2-3; V: TRBV24-1; D: -; CDR3: CATSSRARPDTQYF; DNA: TGTGCCACCAGTAGCCGGGCCCGACCAGATACGCAGTATTTT
size: -; J: TRBJ1-1; V: TRBV2; D: -; CDR3: CASSEDLLNTEAFF; DNA: TGTGCCAGCAGTGAAGATCTCCTGAACACTGAAGCTTTCTTT
size: many; J: TRBJ2-3; V: TRBV7-2; D: -; CDR3: CASSLAGTSTDTQYF; DNA: TGTGCCAGCAGCTTAGCCGGGACTAGCACAGATACGCAGTATTTT
size: many; J: TRBJ1-1; V: TRBV7-9; D: -; CDR3: CASSPTGLNTEAFF; DNA: TGTGCCAGCAGCCCCACAGGGTTGAACACTGAAGCTTTCTTT
size: few; J: TRBJ2-3; V: TRBV6-2/TRBV6-3; D: -; CDR3: CATTSRLVGAVDTQYF; DNA: TGTGCCACCACCTCCAGACTAGTCGGGGCGGTAGATACGCAGTATTTT
size: -; J: TRBJ2-1; V: TRBV6-2/TRBV6-3; D: TRBD2; CDR3: CASSYPTSGYYNEQFF; DNA: TGTGCCAGCAGTTACCCGACTAGCGGGTACTACAATGAGCAGTTCTTC
size: -; J: TRBJ2-1; V: TRBV24-1; D: -; CDR3: CATSDSAVDEQFF; DNA: TGTGCCACCAGTGATTCGGCAGTCGATGAGCAGTTCTTC
size: few; J: TRBJ1-1; V: TRBV4-1; D: -; CDR3: CASSNRDIGTEAFF; DNA: TGCGCCAGCAGCAACCGGGACATTGGGACTGAAGCTTTCTTT